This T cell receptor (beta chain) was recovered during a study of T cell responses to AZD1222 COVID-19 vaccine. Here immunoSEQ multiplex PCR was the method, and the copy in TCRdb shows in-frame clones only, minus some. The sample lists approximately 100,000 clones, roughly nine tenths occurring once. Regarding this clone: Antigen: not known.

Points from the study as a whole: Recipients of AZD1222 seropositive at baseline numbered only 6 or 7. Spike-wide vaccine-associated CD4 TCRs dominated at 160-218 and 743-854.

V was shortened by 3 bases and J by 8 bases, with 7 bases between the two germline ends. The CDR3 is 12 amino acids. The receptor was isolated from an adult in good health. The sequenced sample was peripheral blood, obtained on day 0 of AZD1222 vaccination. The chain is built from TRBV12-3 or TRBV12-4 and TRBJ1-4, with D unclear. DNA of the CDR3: TGTGCCAGCAGTTTGCGAGGGGAAAAACTGTTTTTT. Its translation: CASSLRGEKLFF.